This T cell receptor beta chain is from a study of shared clonotypes between healthy human individuals. Comment on this clone: Its cognate antigen is unknown.

This CDR3 has 14 amino acids. The germline CDR1 and CDR2 sequences are SGHRS and YFSETQ. Trimming cost V 4 bases and J 6 bases; bases outside gene matches: 5. Study results and limitations: The study's rarefaction showed incomplete sorted-subset sequencing despite large depth. A limitation of the genetic and exposure-history diversity represented arose from few donors.

Generated by immunoSEQ multiplex PCR, the TCRdb table keeps only in-frame clones and is missing some. The repertoire has 2 million to 3 million clones, roughly 92% of them found once; the top ten carry around 0.14%. This receptor was obtained from a young man in good health. The V gene is TRBV5-1, the J gene TRBJ2-7, with 12 positions matching TRBD1. The specimen sequenced was naive CD4+ T cells sorted from blood. Subset in this sample: CD45RA+ positively selected. The CDR3 protein is CASSPRDRGREQYF. The CDR3 DNA sequence: TGCGCCAGCAGCCCACGGGACAGGGGGCGCGAGCAGTACTTC.